The 26 T cell receptor beta chains below all came from one sample that was sequenced in a study of cytomegalovirus exposure and HLA in healthy donors. 13 Jbeta primers and 60 Vbeta primers were used for the PCR. Only in-frame clones appear in the TCRdb table, and some are missing; sequencing was by immunoSEQ multiplex PCR. Among about 160,000 clones listed, around four fifths were seen once. The sample taken for sequencing was PBMCs. The origin of the receptors is a male donor in good health and CMV-seronegative.

The chain links TRBV6-6 to TRBJ1-5; D is unresolved. Per the germline V gene, CDR1 is MNHNY and CDR2 is SVGAGI (reference sequence). The CDR3 loop spans 13 amino acids. V was clipped by 0 bases and J by 5 bases, with 5 bases between them. CDR3 region: CASSYSADQPQHF. The CDR3 DNA reads TGTGCCAGCAGTTACTCAGCGGATCAGCCCCAGCATTTT.

The chain combines TRBV30 with TRBJ1-1; D gene uncertain. The length of the CDR3 is 14 residues. V was clipped by 4 bases and J by 4 bases, with 16 bases between them. Germline V gene lookup returns CDR1 GTSNPN and CDR2 SVGIG (reference sequence). The CDR3 reads CAWNVVGAGTEAFF. CDR3 sequence (DNA): TGTGCCTGGAACGTGGTTGGAGCCGGCACTGAAGCTTTCTTT. Full variable domain (rest looked up from reference TRBV30 and TRBJ1-1): SQTIHQWPATLVQPVGSPLSLECTVEGTSNPNLYWYRQAAGRGLQLLFYSVGIGQISSEVPQNLSASRPQDRQFILSSKKLLLSDSGFYLCAWNVVGAGTEAFFGQGTRLTVV.

This chain connects TRBV7-9 to TRBJ2-7, with D uncertain. Germline lookup yields CDR1 SEHNR and CDR2 FQNEAQ (reference sequence). V lost 3 bases, J lost 3 bases, and 12 bases lay in between. This CDR3 region has 14 residues. Written as DNA, the CDR3 is TGTGCCAGCAGCTTTTCGTCTCGGAGCTACGAGCAGTACTTC. This gives the protein CASSFSSRSYEQYF.

This chain links TRBV4-1 with TRBJ1-3; 11 nucleotides align to TRBD1. The CDR3 has 21 amino acids. The germline V gene encodes CDR1 MGHRA and CDR2 YSYEKL. The trim removed 5 bases at V and 0 bases at J, leaving 18 bases unmatched. The CDR3 region has the DNA TGCGCCAGCAGCTATAAGATGGGTAGGACAGGGGGCGCCTCCTCTGGAAACACCATATATTTT. It translates to CASSYKMGRTGGASSGNTIYF.

The chain has TRBV5-6 and TRBJ2-1; 7 positions match TRBD1. CDR3 length: 17 amino acids. Unmatched junction bases numbered 10, after V lost 4 bases and J lost 0 bases. Germline loops: CDR1 SGHDT, CDR2 YYEEEE. The CDR3 coding sequence is TGTGCCAGCAGCCAGAATCCCGGGACAGTCTCCTACAATGAGCAGTTCTTC. It encodes CASSQNPGTVSYNEQFF.

The chain has TRBV7-6 and TRBJ1-3; a possible D gene is TRBD1 (6 bases). Looked up from germline, CDR1 is SGHVS and CDR2 is FNYEAQ. The CDR3 has 16 residues. Trimming took 1 base from V and 3 from J, leaving 13 bases between them. The CDR3 sequence is CASSLGLGAGGNTIYF. CDR3 coding DNA: TGTGCCAGCAGCTTAGGGCTGGGGGCAGGTGGAAACACCATATATTTT.

This chain joins TRBV5-4 and TRBJ2-3; 8 positions agree with TRBD2. CDR3 length: 15 residues. Trimming took 3 bases from V and 4 from J; bases not matched to a gene: 7. In germline, CDR1 is SGHNT, CDR2 YYREEE (reference sequence). The DNA for the CDR3 is TGTGCCAGCAGCTGGCTAGCGGGCTCCCCAGATACGCAGTATTTT. It is translated as CASSWLAGSPDTQYF. The variable domain in full, with the rest retrieved from reference TRBV5-4 and TRBJ2-3, is ETGVTQSPTHLIKTRGQQVTLRCSSQSGHNTVSWYQQALGQGPQFIFQYYREEENGRGNFPPRFSGLQFPNYSSELNVNALELDDSALYLCASSWLAGSPDTQYFGPGTRLTVL.

Only one count was recorded for this clone. The V and J genes are TRBV7-2 and TRBJ2-7, with D maybe TRBD1 (6 bases). The CDR3 consists of 16 residues. CDR1 and CDR2 (germline): SGHTA, FQGNSA. V gave up 5 bases and J gave up 2 bases, with 19 bases separating them. DNA for the CDR3: TGTGCCAGCAGCCCTAACCGGGACATCACAACCTACGAGCAGTACTTC. Amino acid sequence: CASSPNRDITTYEQYF.

This clone showed up just once. V and J are TRBV9 and TRBJ2-5; D is unclear. The V gene's germline CDR1 is SGDLS and CDR2 YYNGEE. The CDR3 has 11 residues. Trimming shortened V by 2 bases and J by 5 bases, and 4 bases separated the two germline ends. CDR3 in DNA: TGTGCCAGCAGCGTTGAGGAGACCCAGTACTTC. Its translation: CASSVEETQYF.

The V gene is TRBV12-5, the J gene TRBJ2-2; no clear D. The CDR3 spans 15 residues. The ends were cut back, 4 bases at V and 0 bases at J, with 9 bases in the middle. Germline V gene lookup returns CDR1 LGHNT and CDR2 FRNRAP. DNA for the CDR3: TGTGCTAGTGGTTCCAAAAACTCGAACACCGGGGAGCTGTTTTTT. This codes for CASGSKNSNTGELFF.

The chain links TRBV4-3 to TRBJ2-3; perhaps TRBD2 as D (5 bases). CDR3 size: 16 residues. The V and J ends lost 0 bases and 0 bases respectively, with 10 bases between them. Per the germline V gene, CDR1 is LGHNA and CDR2 is YSLEER. CDR3 loop: CASSQESSHSTDTQYF. The CDR3 DNA sequence: TGCGCCAGCAGCCAAGAATCTAGCCACAGCACAGATACGCAGTATTTT.

The gene calls are TRBV28 and TRBJ2-1; 9 nucleotides line up with TRBD2. The ends lost 5 bases at V and 4 bases at J; junction bases unmatched: 9. Germline CDR1 is MDHEN and CDR2 is SYDVKM. This CDR3 contains 16 residues. The CDR3 loop reads CASSPRSGRNYNEQFF. The CDR3 DNA sequence: TGTGCCAGCAGTCCCCGTAGCGGGAGAAATTACAATGAGCAGTTCTTC.

The CDR3 region has the DNA TGTGCCAGCAGTGGGCAGCTACAAGAGACCCAGTACTTC. It codes for CASSGQLQETQYF. The chain joins TRBV28 to TRBJ2-5; D remains unclear. The germline gives CDR1 MDHEN, CDR2 SYDVKM. V lost 5 bases, J lost 2 bases, and 9 bases lay in between. The length of the CDR3 is 13 residues.

V and J are TRBV2 and TRBJ1-6; tentatively, D is TRBD1 (6 bases). V shed 4 bases and J shed 8 bases, with 12 bases lying between them. Germline CDR1 is SNHLY and CDR2 is FYNNEI. CDR3 size: 14 residues. CDR3 DNA: TGTGCCAGCAGTGTAACAGGGTATTATTCACCCCTCCACTTT. It translates to CASSVTGYYSPLHF.

This rearrangement joins TRBV27 to TRBJ1-3; 8 bases fit TRBD1. The germline gives CDR1 MNHEY, CDR2 SMNVEV (reference sequence). V shed 6 bases, J shed 2 bases, and the junction held 3 bases outside the gene matches. This CDR3 contains 14 residues. This CDR3 is CASSGQGTGNTIYF. For the CDR3, the DNA is TGTGCCAGCAGCGGACAGGGTACTGGAAACACCATATATTTT.

The genes are TRBV6-4 and TRBJ2-7, with D perhaps TRBD2 (7 bases). The CDR3 length is 16 residues. V lost 0 bases and J lost 0, with 12 bases in between. Germline lookup yields CDR1 MRHNA and CDR2 SNTAGT. CDR3 DNA sequence: TGTGCCAGCAGTGACTCAGGGAGGGGGATCTCCTACGAGCAGTACTTC. Protein sequence: CASSDSGRGISYEQYF.

The rearrangement links TRBV18 to TRBJ2-5, with D unclear. Germline CDR1 is KGHSH and CDR2 is LQKENI. The CDR3 extends over 14 amino acids. The V gene lost 2 bases and the J gene lost 5 bases, with 12 bases spanning the gap. CDR3 DNA sequence: TGTGCCAGCTCACCAGCAGGCCCAACCGAGACCCAGTACTTC. Protein product: CASSPAGPTETQYF.

This clone was detected only once. The chain is built from TRBV4-2 and TRBJ2-4, with D possibly TRBD2 on 6 matching bases. Per germline, CDR1 LGHNA and CDR2 YNFKEQ. The CDR3 extends over 20 amino acids. With 0 bases removed from V and 0 bases from J, the gap between germline ends came to 21 bases. The CDR3 nucleotides read TGTGCCAGCAGCCAAGACCGGGACTCCGAGTCTCGACTAGCCAAAAACATTCAGTACTTC. Protein sequence: CASSQDRDSESRLAKNIQYF.

The V and J genes are TRBV14 and TRBJ2-1; 13 nucleotides line up with TRBD2. J lost 4 bases, V lost 0 bases, and 6 bases had no gene match. The CDR3 consists of 18 residues. Germline V gene data show CDR1 as SGHDN and CDR2 as FVKESK. Written as DNA, the CDR3 is TGTGCCAGCAGCCAAGATCAGCGACTAGCGGGAGGATACAATGAGCAGTTCTTC. Its protein product is CASSQDQRLAGGYNEQFF.

The genes are TRBV25-1 and TRBJ1-1; 9 bases fit TRBD1. V gave up 4 bases and J gave up 5 bases; unmatched junction bases: 8. The CDR3 sequence is 15 residues long. Germline CDR1 is MGHDK and CDR2 is SYGVNS. CDR3 sequence: CASSAPDRGWTEAFF. In DNA, the CDR3 is TGTGCCAGCAGTGCACCCGACAGGGGGTGGACTGAAGCTTTCTTT.

This chain uses TRBV18 with TRBJ1-3, with D maybe TRBD1 (6 bases). Germline loops: CDR1 KGHSH, CDR2 LQKENI. The V end was cut by 6 bases, the J end by 0 bases, with 15 bases between. This CDR3 region has 16 residues. The CDR3 DNA is TGTGCCAGCTCCCCCTGGGACATTAACTCTGGAAACACCATATATTTT. This gives the protein CASSPWDINSGNTIYF.

The V and J genes are TRBV15 and TRBJ2-1, with D possibly TRBD2 on 5 matching bases. Trimming removed 0 bases at V and 4 bases at J, with 16 bases between. The CDR3 runs 17 residues. Germline loops: CDR1 LNHNV, CDR2 YYDKDF (reference sequence). DNA for the CDR3: TGTGCCACCAGCAGAGAGGGCGCTGGGAGCGGATACAATGAGCAGTTCTTC. Amino acid sequence: CATSREGAGSGYNEQFF.

The V and J genes are TRBV27 and TRBJ2-7; 8 bases map to TRBD1. The junction had 3 bases not matched to a gene; V was cut back by 2 bases and J by 0 bases. CDR1 and CDR2 (germline): MNHEY, SMNVEV (reference sequence). The CDR3 has 15 amino acids. CDR3 sequence reads: CASSLQQGGSYEQYF. The CDR3 DNA reads TGTGCCAGCAGTTTACAACAGGGGGGCTCCTACGAGCAGTACTTC.

The CDR3 nucleotides read TGTGCCAGCAGTTTTGCGGGAGGGGGAGGCGGGGAGCTGTTTTTT. Its translation is CASSFAGGGGGELFF. V and J are TRBV6-5 and TRBJ2-2; 9 positions match TRBD2. Unmatched junction bases numbered 7, after V lost 4 bases and J lost 7 bases. The length of the CDR3 is 15 residues. CDR1 and CDR2 from the germline V gene are MNHEY and SVGAGI.

This clone has just a few counts. J is TRBJ1-5 and V is TRBV7-2; no reliable D call. The CDR3 loop spans 12 amino acids. Germline lookup yields CDR1 SGHTA and CDR2 FQGNSA. V was cut by 4 bases and J by 7 bases, with 8 bases left in between. The CDR3: CASSYQLQPQHF. In nucleotides, the CDR3 is TGTGCCAGCAGCTATCAACTGCAGCCCCAGCATTTT.

This chain joins TRBV18 and TRBJ1-1; D remains ambiguous. The CDR3 has 13 amino acids. Deletions cut 5 bases from V and 4 bases from J, with 11 bases between. Germline V gene data show CDR1 as KGHSH and CDR2 as LQKENI. The CDR3 DNA reads TGTGCCAGCTCAGAAATGCGGGGCACTGAAGCTTTCTTT. This codes for CASSEMRGTEAFF.